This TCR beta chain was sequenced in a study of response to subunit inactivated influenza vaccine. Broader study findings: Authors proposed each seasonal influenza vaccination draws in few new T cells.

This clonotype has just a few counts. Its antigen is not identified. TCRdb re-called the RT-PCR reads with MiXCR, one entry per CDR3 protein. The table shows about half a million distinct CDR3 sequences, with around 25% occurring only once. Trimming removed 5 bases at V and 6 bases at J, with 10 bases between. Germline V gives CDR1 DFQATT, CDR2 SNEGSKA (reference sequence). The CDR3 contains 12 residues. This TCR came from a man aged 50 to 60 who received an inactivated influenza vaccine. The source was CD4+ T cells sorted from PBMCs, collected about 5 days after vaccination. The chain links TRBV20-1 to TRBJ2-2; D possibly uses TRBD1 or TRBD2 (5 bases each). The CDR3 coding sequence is TGCAGTGCTGGGAGAGGGGCCGGGGAGCTGTTTTTT. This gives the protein CSAGRGAGELFF.